This TCR beta chain stems from a study of T cell changes during pregnancy in multiple sclerosis. The CDR3 totals 14 residues. Trimming cost V 8 bases and J 0 bases, with 11 bases left between them. Germline V gives CDR1 SGDLS, CDR2 YYNGEE. Profiling relied on immunoSEQ multiplex PCR, and the TCRdb table lists in-frame clones only, not all of them. Here the sample spans about 61,000 clones, 70% to 90% being singletons. The TCR was taken from a female donor in good health, enrolled as a control in a pregnancy study. Here the sequenced sample was peripheral blood, taken in the first trimester of pregnancy. The chain couples TRBV9 to TRBJ2-2; no firm D call. The CDR3 here is CASAALPNTGELFF. Written as DNA, the CDR3 is TGTGCCAGTGCCGCGCTCCCGAACACCGGGGAGCTGTTTTTT.